Below are 30 T cell receptor beta chains sequenced from a single sample in a study of cytomegalovirus exposure and HLA in healthy donors. It was with 60 Vbeta and 13 Jbeta primers that the PCR ran. Assay: immunoSEQ multiplex PCR; the TCRdb copy retains only in-frame clones and omits some. This sample has 110,000 or so clones, with 70% to 80% found just once. The specimen was PBMCs. The receptors were sampled from a young woman in good health and CMV-seropositive.

The chain links TRBV30 to TRBJ2-1; tentative D call: TRBD2 (6 bases). V lost 3 bases and J lost 5, with 20 bases in between. The CDR3 consists of 16 residues. Per the germline V gene, CDR1 is GTSNPN and CDR2 is SVGIG (reference sequence). CDR3 DNA: TGTGCCTGGAGGTCCTCTCAGGGAGGCCGTAACAATGAGCAGTTCTTC. It encodes CAWRSSQGGRNNEQFF.

The genes are TRBV7-3 and TRBJ1-2; 10 bases are shared with TRBD1. Germline CDR1 and CDR2: SGHTA and FQGTGA. The CDR3 has 15 residues. V shed 2 bases, J shed 3 bases, and the junction held 3 bases outside the gene matches. CDR3 DNA sequence: TGTGCCAGCAGCTTAGATGGGACAGGGGACTATGGCTACACCTTC. Translation: CASSLDGTGDYGYTF. Combining the CDR3 with reference TRBV7-3 and TRBJ1-2 gives the whole variable domain GAGVSQTPSNKVTEKGKYVELRCDPISGHTALYWYRQSLGQGPEFLIYFQGTGAADDSGLPNDRFFAVRPEGSVSTLKIQRTERGDSAVYLCASSLDGTGDYGYTFGSGTRLTVV.

The rearrangement joins TRBV5-1 to TRBJ2-5, with 8 nucleotides matching TRBD2. Germline-derived CDR1 and CDR2 are SGHRS and YFSETQ. This CDR3 is built from 14 residues. Trimming cost V 0 bases and J 4 bases; bases outside gene matches: 2. In DNA, the CDR3 is TGCGCCAGCAGCTTGGCCCTAGCGGGAGAGACCCAGTACTTC. The encoded protein is CASSLALAGETQYF. The full variable domain, with the rest looked up from reference TRBV5-1 and TRBJ2-5, is KAGVTQTPRYLIKTRGQQVTLSCSPISGHRSVSWYQQTPGQGLQFLFEYFSETQRNKGNFPGRFSGRQFSNSRSEMNVSTLELGDSALYLCASSLALAGETQYFGPGTRLLVL.

The chain combines TRBV5-1 with TRBJ1-1; 7 bases match TRBD1. The germline CDR1 and CDR2 sequences are SGHRS and YFSETQ. The CDR3 contains 15 residues. J was trimmed by 0 bases and V by 2 bases; bases with no gene match: 4. The CDR3, as DNA: TGCGCCAGCAGCTTATCGGGACAGATGAACACTGAAGCTTTCTTT. As protein: CASSLSGQMNTEAFF.

The rearrangement uses TRBV29-1 and TRBJ1-4; D is ambiguous. V dropped 8 bases and J dropped 3 bases, with 13 bases sitting between them. There are 13 residues in the CDR3. Germline assignment: CDR1 SQVTM and CDR2 ANQGSEA. The CDR3 bases are TGCAGCCCGAGCGCAGAAGCTAATGAAAAACTGTTTTTT. Residues: CSPSAEANEKLFF.

V is TRBV6-6 and J is TRBJ2-1; D call uncertain. Trimming removed 2 bases at V and 3 bases at J, with 8 bases between. Germline CDR1 MNHNY, CDR2 SVGAGI (reference sequence). CDR3 size: 14 residues. The chain's CDR3 is CASSYGPIYNEQFF. The CDR3 DNA sequence: TGTGCCAGCAGTTACGGGCCCATCTACAATGAGCAGTTCTTC.

The rearrangement uses TRBV19 and TRBJ1-2; D might be TRBD1 (5 bases). V was clipped by 4 bases and J by 3 bases, with 9 bases between them. The germline V gene encodes CDR1 LNHDA and CDR2 SQIVND (reference sequence). The CDR3 runs to 13 residues. The CDR3 sequence is CASSTRQHYGYTF. The CDR3 DNA sequence: TGTGCCAGTAGTACCCGACAGCACTATGGCTACACCTTC.

The chain joins TRBV5-1 to TRBJ2-3; D unresolved. CDR3 length equals 13 residues. The V gene's germline CDR1 is SGHRS and CDR2 YFSETQ. Trimming left V 4 bases short and J 5 bases short, with 11 bases between. The CDR3 region is CASSPSRGDTQYF. In nucleotides, the CDR3 is TGCGCCAGCAGCCCCTCGCGTGGAGATACGCAGTATTTT.

V gene TRBV6-5 combines with J gene TRBJ1-2; D is possibly TRBD1 (6 bases). This CDR3 has 12 amino acids. Germline CDR1 reads MNHEY; CDR2 reads SVGAGI. The V and J ends lost 5 bases and 4 bases respectively, with 8 bases between them. CDR3 bases: TGTGCCAGCAGTCAGACAGGCTATGGCTACACCTTC. Encoded protein: CASSQTGYGYTF.

The gene calls are TRBV19 and TRBJ2-1; TRBD1 aligns across 8 bases. Germline V lookup: CDR1 LNHDA, CDR2 SQIVND (reference sequence). V dropped 2 bases and J dropped 8; count of bases not matched to a gene: 5. The CDR3 contains 14 residues. The CDR3 DNA reads as TGTGCCAGTAGTATACAGGGGGCGTTGGATGAGCAGTTCTTC. Translating it yields CASSIQGALDEQFF.

The V gene is TRBV29-1, the J gene TRBJ1-3; D is uncertain. The CDR3 spans 11 residues. Germline V gives CDR1 SQVTM, CDR2 ANQGSEA. The germline V and J ends were trimmed by 3 bases and 3 bases, with 3 bases remaining between them. The CDR3 nucleotides are TGCAGCGTTGACGGTGGAAACACCATATATTTT. Amino acid sequence: CSVDGGNTIYF.

The chain uses TRBV5-4 and TRBJ1-1; D gene unclear. V was trimmed by 0 bases and J by 1 base, leaving 4 bases between them. The germline gives CDR1 SGHNT, CDR2 YYREEE (reference sequence). This CDR3 is 13 amino acids long. CDR3: CASSLGENTEAFF. The CDR3 DNA reads as TGTGCCAGCAGCTTGGGAGAGAACACTGAAGCTTTCTTT.

The chain employs TRBV2 and TRBJ2-3; weak D call: TRBD1 (5 bases). The germline V gene has CDR1 SNHLY and CDR2 FYNNEI. This CDR3 contains 19 residues. Trimming pared 9 bases from V and 1 base from J, leaving 29 bases between. Written as DNA, the CDR3 is TGTGCCAGTCTTAGTTTCGTCCCCTCCCGCGGACATGGCACAGATACGCAGTATTTT. Encoded protein: CASLSFVPSRGHGTDTQYF. Complete variable domain (other parts from reference TRBV2 and TRBJ2-3): EPEVTQTPSHQVTQMGQEVILRCVPISNHLYFYWYRQILGQKVEFLVSFYNNEISEKSEIFDDQFSVERPDGSNFTLKIRSTKLEDSAMYFCASLSFVPSRGHGTDTQYFGPGTRLTVL.

The CDR3 region is CASGPDPGQGASYYGYTF. In DNA, the CDR3 is TGTGCTAGTGGTCCCGATCCGGGACAGGGGGCTTCTTACTATGGCTACACCTTC. The chain joins TRBV12-5 to TRBJ1-2; 12 nucleotides line up with TRBD1. V gave up 5 bases and J gave up 3 bases; unmatched junction bases: 13. The CDR3 contains 18 residues. Germline V CDR1 and CDR2: LGHNT, FRNRAP.

The chain couples TRBV5-1 to TRBJ1-1, with 9 bases fitting TRBD1. V gave up 5 bases and J gave up 4 bases; unmatched junction bases: 3. The CDR3 has 13 residues. Looked up from germline, CDR1 is SGHRS and CDR2 is YFSETQ. CDR3 residues: CASSRQGGTEAFF. The CDR3 DNA follows: TGCGCCAGCAGTCGACAGGGGGGCACTGAAGCTTTCTTT.

There are a few counts of this clone. The V call is TRBV6-5, the J call TRBJ1-1; D perhaps matches TRBD1 (5 bases). Germline CDR1 MNHEY, CDR2 SVGAGI. Deletions cut 2 bases from V and 1 base from J, with 11 bases between. The CDR3 is 15 residues long. The CDR3 spells CASSYPGVPNTEAFF. The CDR3 DNA reads TGTGCCAGCAGTTACCCGGGGGTTCCGAACACTGAAGCTTTCTTT.

This clone appeared a single time. The chain is built from TRBV30 and TRBJ2-3, with 11 bases that match TRBD2. This CDR3 region has 17 residues. J lost 0 bases, V lost 0 bases, and 5 bases had no gene match. Per germline, CDR1 GTSNPN and CDR2 SVGIG (reference sequence). The CDR3 reads CAWSVERTSGSTDTQYF. The CDR3 coding sequence is TGTGCCTGGAGTGTGGAGAGGACTAGCGGGAGCACAGATACGCAGTATTTT.

The gene calls are TRBV5-1 and TRBJ2-1; TRBD1 might be the D (6 bases). The germline CDR1 and CDR2 sequences are SGHRS and YFSETQ. The CDR3 is 12 amino acids. V was trimmed by 5 bases and J by 6 bases, leaving 9 bases between them. CDR3 DNA sequence: TGCGCCAGCAGAATAGGGGGCAATGAGCAGTTCTTC. Translating gives CASRIGGNEQFF.

The rearrangement joins TRBV7-9 to TRBJ2-7, with D perhaps TRBD1 (6 bases). V was trimmed by 5 bases and J by 2 bases, leaving 10 bases between them. The germline V gene has CDR1 SEHNR and CDR2 FQNEAQ (reference sequence). This CDR3 spans 13 amino acids. CDR3 protein: CASSPDSTYEQYF. The CDR3 nucleotides read TGTGCCAGCAGCCCGGACAGCACCTACGAGCAGTACTTC.

This clone has a handful of counts. The V call is TRBV2, the J call TRBJ2-1; TRBD2 aligns across 9 bases. The germline V gene has CDR1 SNHLY and CDR2 FYNNEI. The V and J ends lost 5 bases and 5 bases, in that order; junction bases with no gene match: 7. There are 15 residues in the CDR3. CDR3 in DNA: TGTGCCAGCAGTTTAGCGGGAGTTATGAACAATGAGCAGTTCTTC. Its translation is CASSLAGVMNNEQFF.

The V call is TRBV9, the J call TRBJ2-1; 11 bases are shared with TRBD2. The CDR3 is 15 amino acids. In germline, CDR1 is SGDLS, CDR2 YYNGEE. The V segment lost 4 bases and the J segment 5 bases; nucleotides outside the gene matches: 5. CDR3 nucleotides: TGTGCCAGCAGCTTGGGACTAGCGGCCAACAATGAGCAGTTCTTC. It is translated as CASSLGLAANNEQFF.

V gene TRBV5-1 combines with J gene TRBJ2-6; 8 positions agree with TRBD1. The CDR3 consists of 16 residues. Germline V gene data show CDR1 as SGHRS and CDR2 as YFSETQ. The trim removed 4 bases at V and 4 bases at J, leaving 7 bases unmatched. CDR3 region: CASSTGQGSGANVLTF. The CDR3 DNA follows: TGCGCCAGCAGCACCGGACAGGGTTCCGGGGCCAACGTCCTGACTTTC.

The V call is TRBV5-1, the J call TRBJ2-5; TRBD2 is a possible D gene (6 bases). Near its end, the DNA agrees better with TRBJ2-7, so the J call may be wrong. The CDR3 is made up of 14 amino acids. The germline V gene encodes CDR1 SGHRS and CDR2 YFSETQ. The CDR3 bases are TGCGCCAGCAGCTTCCGGGGGAGGTCTTACGAGCAGTACTTC. Its protein is CASSFRGRSYEQYF.

This clone was detected a few times. The rearrangement joins TRBV27 to TRBJ1-4, with 7 nucleotides matching TRBD1. This CDR3 has 18 amino acids. V shed 3 bases, J shed 3 bases, and the junction held 13 bases outside the gene matches. The germline CDR1 and CDR2 sequences are MNHEY and SMNVEV (reference sequence). CDR3 region: CASSFFPNRQGPNEKLFF. CDR3 in DNA: TGTGCCAGCAGTTTTTTCCCCAATAGACAGGGACCTAATGAAAAACTGTTTTTT.

J is TRBJ2-1 and V is TRBV5-1; perhaps TRBD1 as D (5 bases). The CDR3 runs 14 residues. V lost 3 bases and J lost 7, with 14 bases in between. CDR1 and CDR2 from the germline V gene are SGHRS and YFSETQ. In DNA form, the CDR3 reads TGCGCCAGCAGCTGGGCAGGGCAATCAAATGAGCAGTTCTTC. Its translation: CASSWAGQSNEQFF.

There are a few counts of this clone. The chain joins TRBV5-6 to TRBJ2-7; TRBD1 agrees at 9 bases. V was clipped by 2 bases and J by 5 bases; unmatched bases: 5. The CDR3 runs 14 residues. Germline V lookup: CDR1 SGHDT, CDR2 YYEEEE. CDR3 nucleotides: TGTGCCAGCAGCTTTTCCCGGACAGGGGACGAGCAGTACTTC. This codes for CASSFSRTGDEQYF. Combining the CDR3 with reference TRBV5-6 and TRBJ2-7 gives the whole variable domain DAGVTQSPTHLIKTRGQQVTLRCSPKSGHDTVSWYQQALGQGPQFIFQYYEEEERQRGNFPDRFSGHQFPNYSSELNVNALLLGDSALYLCASSFSRTGDEQYFGPGTRLTVT.

J is TRBJ2-3 and V is TRBV30, with D perhaps TRBD2 (6 bases). The ends were cut back, 0 bases at V and 2 bases at J, with 15 bases in the middle. Germline V gene sequence: CDR1 GTSNPN, CDR2 SVGIG (reference sequence). The CDR3 consists of 16 residues. CDR3 in amino acids: CAWSVRDFPLTDTQYF. CDR3 in DNA: TGTGCCTGGAGTGTACGGGACTTTCCCCTCACAGATACGCAGTATTTT.

The rearrangement links TRBV12-2 to TRBJ1-5. TRBV12-2 is marked as a pseudogene. The CDR3 has 15 amino acids. CDR3 in DNA: TGTGCAAGTCGCTCACCGCTGGGAGGGAATCAGCCCCAGCATTTT. It translates to CASRSPLGGNQPQHF.

V and J are TRBV9 and TRBJ1-2; maybe TRBD1 (5 bases). The CDR3 has 14 amino acids. Trimming pared 3 bases from V and 2 bases from J, leaving 11 bases between. Germline lookup yields CDR1 SGDLS and CDR2 YYNGEE. In DNA form, the CDR3 reads TGTGCCAGCAGCGCCGTCGGGGGAAACTATGGCTACACCTTC. Translated, it gives CASSAVGGNYGYTF.

This rearrangement joins TRBV6-5 to TRBJ1-2; no definite D call. V was trimmed by 7 bases and J by 10 bases, leaving 13 bases between them. This CDR3 has 11 amino acids. CDR1 and CDR2 (germline): MNHEY, SVGAGI. CDR3 in amino acids: CASTNGNIYTF. CDR3 in DNA: TGTGCCAGCACCAACGGGAACATCTACACCTTC.